The clone carrying this T cell receptor beta chain was recorded a few times. Produced via immunoSEQ multiplex PCR; TCRdb's table is partial and in-frame only. The table lists about 56,000 clones, around four fifths of them singletons, with approximately 12% in the top ten. The data originate from a study of blood T cell repertoires in COVID-19. Germline V CDR1 and CDR2: SGHRS, YFSETQ. The CDR3 covers 15 residues. V dropped 6 bases and J dropped 1 base, with 16 bases sitting between them. The chain has TRBV5-1 and TRBJ1-2, with D perhaps TRBD1 (6 bases). The sequence was collected from a woman at least 80 years old with acute or convalescent COVID-19. Sequenced input: peripheral blood. The CDR3 here is CASNPGGRDNYGYTF. The CDR3 DNA reads as TGCGCCAGCAACCCGGGGGGCCGAGATAACTATGGCTACACCTTC.